Listed here are 3 T cell receptor beta chains from one sample, sequenced in a study of blood T cell repertoires in COVID-19. Produced via immunoSEQ multiplex PCR; TCRdb's table is partial and in-frame only. The sample yields more than 80,000 clones, 90% seen once. The source material was peripheral blood. The receptors were gathered from a man between 18 and 29 years old with COVID-19, enrolled during active disease.

The V call is TRBV27, the J call TRBJ1-6; D not resolved. The germline gives CDR1 MNHEY, CDR2 SMNVEV (reference sequence). This CDR3 is 13 amino acids long. V was clipped by 4 bases and J by 12 bases, with 13 bases between them. CDR3 in amino acids: CASSSGMRGPLHF. CDR3 sequence (DNA): TGTGCCAGCAGTTCGGGGATGCGCGGACCCCTCCACTTT.

J is TRBJ1-2 and V is TRBV30, with 8 bases fitting TRBD1. CDR1 and CDR2 from the germline V gene are GTSNPN and SVGIG (reference sequence). Losses at the gene ends were 2 bases for V and 8 bases for J; bases not matched to a gene: 4. This CDR3 contains 12 residues. The CDR3 here is CAWSPTGVGYTF. The CDR3 DNA reads as TGTGCCTGGAGTCCGACAGGGGTCGGCTACACCTTC.

For the CDR3, the DNA is TGTGCCAGCAGCTCCACTAGCGGGAGTGCCTCCTACGAGCAGTACTTC. Protein product: CASSSTSGSASYEQYF. The chain has TRBV11-2 and TRBJ2-7, with 11 bases aligning to TRBD2. V lost 4 bases and J lost 0; bases outside the gene matches: 5. Germline values: CDR1 SGHAT, CDR2 FQNNGV. The CDR3 spans 16 residues.